These T cell receptor beta chains were read from a single sample in a study of shared clonotypes between healthy human individuals. Clones were sequenced by immunoSEQ multiplex PCR, and TCRdb holds only the in-frame ones, with some missing. Among millions of clones listed, around 93% were seen once. Sequences were obtained from naive CD8+ T cells from PBMCs. All receptors come from a man aged 18-30 years in good health. Some clones in this sample may be carry-over from other donors' samples. CDR3s include the opening cysteine and the closing phenylalanine or tryptophan. The D gene is left open where the match is weak.

d_call,j_call,v_call,cdr3_nt,cdr3_aa
-,TRBJ2-7,TRBV5-1,TGCGCCAGCAGCGGGCAGGGGCGTCATTCCGAGCAGTACTTC,CASSGQGRHSEQYF
-,TRBJ1-2,TRBV27,TGTGCCAGTTCTCCTTCCGCCGGGGGTTTGTCCTATGGCTACACCTTC,CASSPSAGGLSYGYTF
-,TRBJ1-1,TRBV7-8,TGTGCCAGCAGCTTAGTCTCAGGGTTTGGTGAAGCTTTCTTT,CASSLVSGFGEAFF
-,TRBJ2-2,TRBV2,TGTGCCAGCAGTGCATTTACAGCAACCCCGGGGACCGGGGAGCTGTTTTTT,CASSAFTATPGTGELFF
-,TRBJ1-1,TRBV16,TGTGCCAGCAGCCCCCGGTGGTCGAACACTGAAGCTTTCTTT,CASSPRWSNTEAFF
-,TRBJ1-2,TRBV5-5,TGTGCCAGCAGCCTCCGCTCCCCGAGGGATGGCTACACCTTC,CASSLRSPRDGYTF
TRBD1,TRBJ1-1,TRBV29-1,TGCAGCGCACAAGGGACAGGGACGAACACTGAAGCTTTCTTT,CSAQGTGTNTEAFF
TRBD1,TRBJ2-5,TRBV7-3,TGTGCCAGCAGCCTGGACAGGGCCGGGACCCAGTACTTC,CASSLDRAGTQYF
-,TRBJ2-5,TRBV7-6,TGTGCCAGCAGCTTAATTCTCGGGGGAAAAGAGACCCAGTACTTC,CASSLILGGKETQYF
-,TRBJ2-7,TRBV10-2,TGCGCCAGCAGTAAAACCGGGACCTACTCCTACGAGCAGTACTTC,CASSKTGTYSYEQYF
-,TRBJ2-1,TRBV19,TGTGCCACAGGGGACGCCCGAGGCAATGAGCAGTTCTTC,CATGDARGNEQFF
TRBD1,TRBJ1-1,TRBV7-9,TGTGCCAGCAGCTTAGCCGGACAGGGCAACACTGAAGCTTTCTTT,CASSLAGQGNTEAFF
TRBD2,TRBJ2-2,TRBV4-3,TGCGCCAGCAGCCAAGATCCGCGACTAGCCCTCACCGGGGAGCTGTTTTTT,CASSQDPRLALTGELFF
TRBD1,TRBJ1-1,TRBV7-9,TGTGCCAGCAGCCGAAACTTATTAAACAGGGGATTGAACACTGAAGCTTTCTTT,CASSRNLLNRGLNTEAFF
-,TRBJ2-1,TRBV29-1,TGCAGCGTTGAAGATTTGGGGGTTTACAATGAGCAGTTCTTC,CSVEDLGVYNEQFF